Listed here is a single TCR beta chain. Antigen specificity is unknown. The germline V gene has CDR1 LGHNA and CDR2 YNFKEQ. The CDR3 is 13 amino acids. With 10 bases removed from V and 3 bases from J, the gap between germline ends came to 15 bases. Assay used: immunoSEQ multiplex PCR; TCRdb lists only in-frame clones, some missing. The profile shows about 30,000 clones, 70% to 90% of them singletons. This sample was included in a study of T cell responses to AZD1222 COVID-19 vaccine. Overall study results and limits: Nearly half of spike-specific TCRs reportedly target variant regions that are unmutated in the B.1.351 and B.1.1.7 variants. Repertoire sampling was restricted to post-peak T cell response timepoints.

The V and J genes are TRBV4-2 and TRBJ1-1, with a possible D match to TRBD1 (5 bases). The source material was peripheral blood, sampled on day 0 of AZD1222 vaccination. The origin of this receptor is an adult in good health. CDR3 coding DNA: TGTGCCACGTCTAGGGGATGGGACACTGAAGCTTTCTTT. Translation: CATSRGWDTEAFF.